Following are 2 T cell receptor beta chains from one sample sequenced in a study of human T cells and chemical hapten exposure (dated by TCRdb to the early 2020s). Library preparation was by RACE. The listed sequencing device is NextSeq 500. In-frame beta chains were kept once TCRdb had trimmed the public reads at Q25 with fastp and called clones with MiXCR. Every CDR3 protein is listed once, alongside the most common genes and DNA of its rows. For this sample there are around 260,000 distinct CDR3 sequences; around 9.3% appear just once. 2.3% of the sample lies in the top ten. The time point label, as the study defines it: pre-sensitization, week 0. According to the study, the label for this sample's treatment or condition signals: therapeutic diphenylcyclopropenone sensitization with weekly scalp DPC. This material consisted of whole blood, taken in connection with sensitization to the hapten diphenylcyclopropenone (DPC). The receptors stem from a woman in her forties with alopecia areata. Some clones in this sample may be carry-over from other donors' samples.

The chain joins TRBV13 to TRBJ1-6, with 12 nucleotides matching TRBD1. Germline V lookup: CDR1 PRHDT, CDR2 FYEKMQ (reference sequence). This CDR3 is 15 amino acids long. V lost 5 bases and J lost 10; bases outside the gene matches: 6. The CDR3 reads CASSPGTGGASPLHF. CDR3 coding DNA: TGTGCCAGCAGCCCCGGGACAGGGGGCGCGTCACCCCTCCACTTT.

This clonotype was found many times. The chain has TRBV10-3 and TRBJ2-7; the D gene is possibly TRBD2 (6 bases). This CDR3 comprises 12 residues. V was clipped by 5 bases and J by 6 bases, with 11 bases between them. Germline V gene data show CDR1 as ENHRY and CDR2 as SYGVKD. CDR3: CAISRDSAEQYF. The CDR3 coding sequence is TGTGCCATCAGTAGGGACTCGGCCGAGCAGTACTTC.